This T cell receptor beta chain came from a study of CD8+CD57+ T cells in acquired aplastic anemia. Overall study context: Sorted CD4+ and CD8+ cells gave an average of roughly 3.5 ug of DNA. Reads per healthy sample averaged approximately 10 million (CD4+) and under 12 million (CD8+). Study results and limitations: Significance was not reached for CD8+ Simpson's diversity between patients and controls. There were 25 to 30 CD8+ CDR3 sequences that occurred in both patients and controls.

A word on this clonotype: The antigen is unknown.

The germline V gene has CDR1 LNHNV and CDR2 YYDKDF (reference sequence). This CDR3 contains 18 residues. Unmatched junction bases numbered 13, after V lost 0 bases and J lost 5 bases. Profiles of TCR beta VDJ and CDR3 were generated from a genomic DNA template. TCRdb ran MiXCR on the reads and lists one entry per CDR3 protein. The profile shows roughly 63,000 distinct CDR3 sequences, 45% to 60% of them singletons. The sequenced material came from sorted CD4+, CD8+, or CD8+CD57+ T cells (not recorded which) from PBMCs. This receptor was identified in a human donor in good health, serving as a control. This chain uses TRBV15 with TRBJ2-5; 9 positions agree with TRBD1. CDR3 sequence reads: CATSREYPGQGLRETQYF. The DNA of the CDR3 is TGTGCCACCAGCAGAGAGTATCCGGGACAGGGTCTTAGGGAGACCCAGTACTTC.